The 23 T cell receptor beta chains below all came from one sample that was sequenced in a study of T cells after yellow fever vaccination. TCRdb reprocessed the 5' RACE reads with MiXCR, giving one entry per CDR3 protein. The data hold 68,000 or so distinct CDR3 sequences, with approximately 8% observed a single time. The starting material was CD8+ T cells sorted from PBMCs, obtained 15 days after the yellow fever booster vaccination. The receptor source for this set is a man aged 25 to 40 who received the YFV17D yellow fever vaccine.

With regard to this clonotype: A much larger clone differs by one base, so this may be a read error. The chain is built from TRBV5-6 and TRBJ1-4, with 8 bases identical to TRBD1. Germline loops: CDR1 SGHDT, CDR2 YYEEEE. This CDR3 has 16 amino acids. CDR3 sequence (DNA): TGTGCCAGCAGCTTGGTGCAGACAGGGGAAGACGAAAAACCGTTTTTT. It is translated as CASSLVQTGEDEKPFF.

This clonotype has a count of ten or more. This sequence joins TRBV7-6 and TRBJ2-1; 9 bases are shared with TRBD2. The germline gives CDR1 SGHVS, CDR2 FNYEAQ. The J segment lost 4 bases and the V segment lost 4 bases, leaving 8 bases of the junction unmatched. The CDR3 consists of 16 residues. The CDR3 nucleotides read TGTGCCAGCAGCTCCCTAGCGGGACCCGGGTACAATGAGCAGTTCTTC. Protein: CASSSLAGPGYNEQFF.

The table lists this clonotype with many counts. CDR3 nucleotides: TGTGCCAGCAGTTTTCTCCATGCGGGAGACCCCTACGAGCAGTACTTC. Amino acids: CASSFLHAGDPYEQYF. V is TRBV12-3 or TRBV12-4 and J is TRBJ2-7; TRBD2 agrees at 7 bases. The CDR3 spans 16 residues. Trimming cost V 3 bases and J 2 bases; bases outside gene matches: 10.

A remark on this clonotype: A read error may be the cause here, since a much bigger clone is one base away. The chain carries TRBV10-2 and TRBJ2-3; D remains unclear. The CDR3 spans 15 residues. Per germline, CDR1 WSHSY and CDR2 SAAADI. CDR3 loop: CASSESLVLTDTHYF. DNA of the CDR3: TGCGCCAGCAGTGAGTCCTTAGTCCTCACAGATACGCACTATTTT.

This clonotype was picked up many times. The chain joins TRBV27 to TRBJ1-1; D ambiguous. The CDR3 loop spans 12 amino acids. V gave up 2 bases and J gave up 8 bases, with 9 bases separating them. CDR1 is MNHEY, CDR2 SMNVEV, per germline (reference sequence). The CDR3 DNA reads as TGTGCCAGCAGTTTACACGGCGCCGAAGCTTTCTTT. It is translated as CASSLHGAEAFF.

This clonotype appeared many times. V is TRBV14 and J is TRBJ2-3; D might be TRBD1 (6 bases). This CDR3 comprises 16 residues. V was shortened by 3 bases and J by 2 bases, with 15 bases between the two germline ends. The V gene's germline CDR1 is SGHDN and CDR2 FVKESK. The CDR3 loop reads CASSQTGFAPTDTQYF. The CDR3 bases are TGTGCCAGCAGCCAGACAGGTTTCGCCCCCACAGATACGCAGTATTTT. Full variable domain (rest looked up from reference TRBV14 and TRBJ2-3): EAGVTQFPSHSVIEKGQTVTLRCDPISGHDNLYWYRRVMGKEIKFLLHFVKESKQDESGMPNNRFLAERTGGTYSTLKVQPAELEDSGVYFCASSQTGFAPTDTQYFGPGTRLTVL.

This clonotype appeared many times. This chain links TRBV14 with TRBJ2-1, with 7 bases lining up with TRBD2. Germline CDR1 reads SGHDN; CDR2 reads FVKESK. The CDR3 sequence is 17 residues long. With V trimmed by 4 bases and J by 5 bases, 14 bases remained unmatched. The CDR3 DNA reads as TGTGCCAGCAGCCCAAAGGTCGTAGCGGGCCCTCACAATGAGCAGTTCTTC. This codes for CASSPKVVAGPHNEQFF.

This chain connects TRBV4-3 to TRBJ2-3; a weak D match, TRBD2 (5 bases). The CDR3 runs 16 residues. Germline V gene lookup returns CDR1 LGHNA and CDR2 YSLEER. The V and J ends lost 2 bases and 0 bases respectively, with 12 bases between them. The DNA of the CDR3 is TGCGCCAGCAGCCAATTCCTGGGCGGGAGCACAGATACGCAGTATTTT. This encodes CASSQFLGGSTDTQYF.

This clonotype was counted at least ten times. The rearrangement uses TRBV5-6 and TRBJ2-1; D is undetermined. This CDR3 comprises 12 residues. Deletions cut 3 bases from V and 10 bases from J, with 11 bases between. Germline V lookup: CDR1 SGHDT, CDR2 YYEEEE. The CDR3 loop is CASSYYSPEQFF. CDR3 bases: TGTGCCAGCAGCTATTACTCCCCCGAGCAGTTCTTC.

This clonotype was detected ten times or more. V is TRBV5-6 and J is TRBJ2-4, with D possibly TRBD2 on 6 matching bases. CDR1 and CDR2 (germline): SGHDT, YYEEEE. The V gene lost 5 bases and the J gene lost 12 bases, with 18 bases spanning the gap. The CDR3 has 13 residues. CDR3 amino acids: CASSLGTGFDQYF. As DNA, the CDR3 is TGTGCCAGCAGTCTCGGGACTGGGTTTGATCAGTACTTC.

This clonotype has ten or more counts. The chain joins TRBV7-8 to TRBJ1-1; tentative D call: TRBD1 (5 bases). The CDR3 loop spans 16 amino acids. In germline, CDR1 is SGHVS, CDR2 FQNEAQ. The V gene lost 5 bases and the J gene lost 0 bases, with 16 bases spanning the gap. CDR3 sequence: CASSLIGVLMNTEAFF. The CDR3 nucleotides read TGTGCCAGCAGCCTAATAGGGGTTCTCATGAACACTGAAGCTTTCTTT.

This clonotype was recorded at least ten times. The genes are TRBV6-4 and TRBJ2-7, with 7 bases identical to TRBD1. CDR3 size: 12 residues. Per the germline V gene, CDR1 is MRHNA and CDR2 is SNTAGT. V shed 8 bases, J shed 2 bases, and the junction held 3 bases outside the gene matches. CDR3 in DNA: TGTGCCAGCCCAGGGGGACCCTACGAGCAGTACTTC. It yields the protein CASPGGPYEQYF.

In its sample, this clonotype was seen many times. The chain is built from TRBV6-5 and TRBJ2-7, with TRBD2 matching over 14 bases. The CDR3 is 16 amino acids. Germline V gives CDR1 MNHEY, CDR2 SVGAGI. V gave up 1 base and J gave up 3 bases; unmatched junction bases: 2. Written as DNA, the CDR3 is TGTGCCAGCAGTTACTGGGGACTAGCGGGAGTCTACGAGCAGTACTTC. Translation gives CASSYWGLAGVYEQYF.

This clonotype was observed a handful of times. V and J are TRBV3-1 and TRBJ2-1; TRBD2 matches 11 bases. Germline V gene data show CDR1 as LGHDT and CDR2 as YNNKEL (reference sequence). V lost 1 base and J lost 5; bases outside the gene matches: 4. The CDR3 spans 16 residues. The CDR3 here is CASSQGPGLADNEQFF. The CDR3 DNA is TGTGCCAGCAGCCAAGGCCCGGGACTAGCGGACAATGAGCAGTTCTTC.

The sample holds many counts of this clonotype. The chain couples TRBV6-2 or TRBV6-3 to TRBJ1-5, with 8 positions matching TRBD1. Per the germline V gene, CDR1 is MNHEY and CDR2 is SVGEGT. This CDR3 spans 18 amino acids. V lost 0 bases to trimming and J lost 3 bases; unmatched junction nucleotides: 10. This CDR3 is CASSYSKPDRVINQPQHF. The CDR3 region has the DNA TGTGCCAGCAGTTACTCGAAGCCGGACAGGGTCATCAATCAGCCCCAGCATTTT.

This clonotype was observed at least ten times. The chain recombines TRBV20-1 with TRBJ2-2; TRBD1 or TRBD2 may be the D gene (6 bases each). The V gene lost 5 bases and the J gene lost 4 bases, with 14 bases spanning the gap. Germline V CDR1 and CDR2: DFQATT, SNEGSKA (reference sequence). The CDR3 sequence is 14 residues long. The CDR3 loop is CSAGGGIGTGELFF. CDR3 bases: TGCAGTGCTGGAGGGGGGATTGGCACCGGGGAGCTGTTTTTT.

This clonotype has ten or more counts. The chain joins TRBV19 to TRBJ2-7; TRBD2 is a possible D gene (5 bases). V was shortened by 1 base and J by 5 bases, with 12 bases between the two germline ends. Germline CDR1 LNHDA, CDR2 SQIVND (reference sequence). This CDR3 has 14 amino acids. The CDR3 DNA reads TGTGCCAGTAGTATAGGAACTAGGAACAACGAGCAGTACTTC. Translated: CASSIGTRNNEQYF.

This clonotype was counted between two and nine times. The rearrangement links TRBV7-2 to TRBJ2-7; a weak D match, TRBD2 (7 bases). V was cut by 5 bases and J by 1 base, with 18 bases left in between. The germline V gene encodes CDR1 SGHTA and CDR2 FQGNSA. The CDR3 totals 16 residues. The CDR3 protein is CASSPGASGTSYEQYF. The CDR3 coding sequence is TGTGCCAGCAGCCCGGGGGCCAGCGGGACTTCCTACGAGCAGTACTTC.

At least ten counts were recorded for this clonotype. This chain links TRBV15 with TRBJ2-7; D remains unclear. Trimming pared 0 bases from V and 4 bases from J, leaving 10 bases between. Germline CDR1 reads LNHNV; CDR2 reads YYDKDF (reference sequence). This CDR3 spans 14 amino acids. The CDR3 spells CATSRDTNIYEQYF. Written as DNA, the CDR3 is TGTGCCACCAGCAGAGATACGAACATTTACGAGCAGTACTTC.

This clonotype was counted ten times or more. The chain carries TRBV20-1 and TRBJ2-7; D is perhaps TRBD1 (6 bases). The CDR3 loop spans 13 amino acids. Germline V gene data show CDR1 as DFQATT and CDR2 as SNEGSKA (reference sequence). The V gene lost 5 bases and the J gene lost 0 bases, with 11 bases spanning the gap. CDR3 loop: CSADGDTSYEQYF. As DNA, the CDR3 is TGCAGTGCTGATGGGGACACCTCCTACGAGCAGTACTTC.

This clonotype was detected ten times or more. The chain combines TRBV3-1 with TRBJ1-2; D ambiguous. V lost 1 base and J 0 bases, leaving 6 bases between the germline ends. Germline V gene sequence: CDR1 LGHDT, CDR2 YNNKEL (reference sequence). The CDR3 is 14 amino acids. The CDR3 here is CASSQVRSNYGYTF. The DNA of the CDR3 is TGTGCCAGCAGCCAAGTACGGTCTAACTATGGCTACACCTTC. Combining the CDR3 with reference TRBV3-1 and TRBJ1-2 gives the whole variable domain DTAVSQTPKYLVTQMGNDKSIKCEQNLGHDTMYWYKQDSKKFLKIMFSYNNKELIINETVPNRFSPKSPDKAHLNLHINSLELGDSAVYFCASSQVRSNYGYTFGSGTRLTVV.

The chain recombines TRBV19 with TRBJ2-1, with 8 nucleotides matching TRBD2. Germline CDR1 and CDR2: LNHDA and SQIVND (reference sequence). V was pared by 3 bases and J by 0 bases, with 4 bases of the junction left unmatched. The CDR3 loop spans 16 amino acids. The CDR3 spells CASSIFAGGSYNEQFF. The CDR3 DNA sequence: TGTGCCAGTAGTATCTTCGCGGGAGGCTCCTACAATGAGCAGTTCTTC.

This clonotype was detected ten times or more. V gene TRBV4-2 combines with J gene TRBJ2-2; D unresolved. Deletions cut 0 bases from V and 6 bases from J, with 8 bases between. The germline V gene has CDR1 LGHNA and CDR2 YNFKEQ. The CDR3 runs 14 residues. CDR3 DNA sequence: TGTGCCAGCAGCCAAGAAAGCCTTTCCGGGGAGCTGTTTTTT. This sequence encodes CASSQESLSGELFF.